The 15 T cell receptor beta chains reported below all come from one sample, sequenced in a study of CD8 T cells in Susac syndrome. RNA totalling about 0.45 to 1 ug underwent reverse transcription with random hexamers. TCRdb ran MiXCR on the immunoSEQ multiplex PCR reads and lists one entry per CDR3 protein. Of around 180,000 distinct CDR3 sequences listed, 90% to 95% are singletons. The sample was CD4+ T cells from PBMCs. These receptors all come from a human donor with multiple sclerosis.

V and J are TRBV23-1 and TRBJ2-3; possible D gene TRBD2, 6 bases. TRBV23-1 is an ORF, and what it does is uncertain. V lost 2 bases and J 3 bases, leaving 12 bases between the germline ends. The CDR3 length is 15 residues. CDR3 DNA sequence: TGCGCCAGCAGTCAAGCGGGGCACGGTACAGATACGCAGTATTTT. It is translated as CASSQAGHGTDTQYF.

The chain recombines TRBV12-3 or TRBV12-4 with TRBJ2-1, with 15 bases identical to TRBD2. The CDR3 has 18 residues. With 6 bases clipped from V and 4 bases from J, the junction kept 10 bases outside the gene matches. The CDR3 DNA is TGTGCCAGCAGGTCGGGACTAGCGGGAGGAGGAGCGTACAATGAGCAGTTCTTC. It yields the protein CASRSGLAGGGAYNEQFF.

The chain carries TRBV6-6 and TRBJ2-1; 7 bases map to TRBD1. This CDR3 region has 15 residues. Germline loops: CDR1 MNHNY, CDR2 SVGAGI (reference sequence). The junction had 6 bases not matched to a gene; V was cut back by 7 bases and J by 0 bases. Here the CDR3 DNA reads TGTGCCAGCACTCGGACAGGTCCCTCCTACAATGAGCAGTTCTTC. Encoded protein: CASTRTGPSYNEQFF.

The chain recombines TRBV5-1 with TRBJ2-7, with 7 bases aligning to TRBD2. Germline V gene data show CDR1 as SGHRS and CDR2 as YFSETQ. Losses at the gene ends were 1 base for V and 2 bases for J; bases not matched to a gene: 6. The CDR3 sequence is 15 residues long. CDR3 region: CASSLMSGATYEQYF. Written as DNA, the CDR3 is TGCGCCAGCAGCTTGATGAGCGGGGCAACCTACGAGCAGTACTTC.

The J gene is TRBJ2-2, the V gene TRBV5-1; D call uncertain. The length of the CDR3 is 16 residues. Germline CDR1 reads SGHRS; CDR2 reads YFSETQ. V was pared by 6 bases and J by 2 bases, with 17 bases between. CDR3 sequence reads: CASTPLLATNTGELFF. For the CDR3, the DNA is TGCGCCAGCACTCCTCTATTAGCCACAAACACCGGGGAGCTGTTTTTT.

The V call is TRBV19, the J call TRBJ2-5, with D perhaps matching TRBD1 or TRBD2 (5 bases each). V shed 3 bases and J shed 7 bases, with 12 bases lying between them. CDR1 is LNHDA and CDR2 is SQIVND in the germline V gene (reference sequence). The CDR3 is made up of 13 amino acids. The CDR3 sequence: CASSMGPTGTQYF. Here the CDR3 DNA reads TGTGCCAGTAGTATGGGACCAACGGGGACCCAGTACTTC. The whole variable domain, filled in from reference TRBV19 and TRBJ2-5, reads DGGITQSPKYLFRKEGQNVTLSCEQNLNHDAMYWYRQDPGQGLRLIYYSQIVNDFQKGDIAEGYSVSREKKESFPLTVTSAQKNPTAFYLCASSMGPTGTQYFGPGTRLLVL.

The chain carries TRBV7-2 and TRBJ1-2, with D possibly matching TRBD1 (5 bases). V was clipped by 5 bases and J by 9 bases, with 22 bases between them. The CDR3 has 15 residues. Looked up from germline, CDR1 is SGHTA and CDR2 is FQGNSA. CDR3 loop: CASSPEGRRESRYTF. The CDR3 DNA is TGTGCCAGCAGCCCCGAAGGCCGCAGGGAGAGTCGCTACACCTTC.

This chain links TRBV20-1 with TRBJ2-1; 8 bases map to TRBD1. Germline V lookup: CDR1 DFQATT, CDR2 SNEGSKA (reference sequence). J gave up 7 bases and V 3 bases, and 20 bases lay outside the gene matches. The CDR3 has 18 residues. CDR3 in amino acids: CSARAPAQGAVPPNEQFF. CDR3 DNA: TGCAGTGCTAGGGCACCCGCGCAGGGGGCAGTGCCCCCTAATGAGCAGTTCTTC.

The CDR3 protein is CAWRAHSFSYNEQFF. In DNA, the CDR3 is TGTGCCTGGAGAGCCCACAGCTTCTCCTACAATGAGCAGTTCTTC. V usage is TRBV30 and J usage is TRBJ2-1, with D unresolved. In germline, CDR1 is GTSNPN, CDR2 SVGIG (reference sequence). The ends were cut back, 3 bases at V and 0 bases at J, with 12 bases in the middle. There are 15 residues in the CDR3.

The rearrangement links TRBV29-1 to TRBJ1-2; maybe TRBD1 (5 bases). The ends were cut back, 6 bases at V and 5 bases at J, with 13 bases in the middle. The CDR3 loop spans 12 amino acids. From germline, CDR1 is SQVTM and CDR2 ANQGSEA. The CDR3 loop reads CSVTAGGYGYTF. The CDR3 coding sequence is TGCAGCGTGACGGCCGGGGGTTATGGCTACACCTTC.

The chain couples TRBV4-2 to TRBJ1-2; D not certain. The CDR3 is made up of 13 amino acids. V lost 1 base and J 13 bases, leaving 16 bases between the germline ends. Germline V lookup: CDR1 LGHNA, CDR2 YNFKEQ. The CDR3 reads CASSQGGEQVGTF. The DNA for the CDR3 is TGTGCCAGCAGCCAAGGGGGAGAACAAGTCGGCACCTTC.

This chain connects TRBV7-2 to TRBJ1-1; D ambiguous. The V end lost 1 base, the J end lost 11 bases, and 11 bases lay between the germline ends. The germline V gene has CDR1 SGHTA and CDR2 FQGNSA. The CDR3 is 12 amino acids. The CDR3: CASSLVGISAFF. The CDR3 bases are TGTGCCAGCAGCTTAGTCGGGATCTCGGCTTTCTTT. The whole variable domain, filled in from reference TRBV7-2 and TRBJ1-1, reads GAGVSQSPSNKVTEKGKDVELRCDPISGHTALYWYRQSLGQGLEFLIYFQGNSAPDKSGLPSDRFSAERTGGSVSTLTIQRTQQEDSAVYLCASSLVGISAFFGQGTRLTVV.

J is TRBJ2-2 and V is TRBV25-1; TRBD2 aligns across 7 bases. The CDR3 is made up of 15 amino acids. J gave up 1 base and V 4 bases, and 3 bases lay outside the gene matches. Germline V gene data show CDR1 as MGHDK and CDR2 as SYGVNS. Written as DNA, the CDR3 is TGTGCCAGCAGTGTAAGCGGGGTGAACACCGGGGAGCTGTTTTTT. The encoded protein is CASSVSGVNTGELFF.

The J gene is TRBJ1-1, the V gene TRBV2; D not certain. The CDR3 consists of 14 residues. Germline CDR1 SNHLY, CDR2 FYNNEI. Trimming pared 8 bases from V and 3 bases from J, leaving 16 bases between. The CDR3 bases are TGTGCCAGCGGTTTCTTGGGTTTGGACACTGAAGCTTTCTTT. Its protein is CASGFLGLDTEAFF. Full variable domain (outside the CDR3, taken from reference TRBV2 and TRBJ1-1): EPEVTQTPSHQVTQMGQEVILRCVPISNHLYFYWYRQILGQKVEFLVSFYNNEISEKSEIFDDQFSVERPDGSNFTLKIRSTKLEDSAMYFCASGFLGLDTEAFFGQGTRLTVV.

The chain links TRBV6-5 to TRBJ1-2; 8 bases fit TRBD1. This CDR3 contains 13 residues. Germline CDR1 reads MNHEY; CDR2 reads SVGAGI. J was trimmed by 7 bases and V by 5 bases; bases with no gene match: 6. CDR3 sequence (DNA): TGTGCCAGCAGTACGGACAGGGCAAGTGGCTACACCTTC. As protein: CASSTDRASGYTF.